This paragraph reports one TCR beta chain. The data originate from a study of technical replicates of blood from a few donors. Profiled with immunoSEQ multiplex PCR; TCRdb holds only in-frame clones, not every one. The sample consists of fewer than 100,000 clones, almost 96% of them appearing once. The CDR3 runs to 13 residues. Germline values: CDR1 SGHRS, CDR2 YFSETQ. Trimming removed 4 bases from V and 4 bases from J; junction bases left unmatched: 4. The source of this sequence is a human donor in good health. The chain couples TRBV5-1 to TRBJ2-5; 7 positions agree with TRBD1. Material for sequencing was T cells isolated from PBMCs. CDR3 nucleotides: TGCGCCAGCAGCATGGGACAGCGAGAGACCCAGTACTTC. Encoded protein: CASSMGQRETQYF.